Described below is a single T cell receptor beta chain sequence and its context. Its antigen remains unidentified. Within the sample, other DNA sequences also encode this same CDR3. The table came from immunoSEQ multiplex PCR; TCRdb's copy has only in-frame clones and leaves some out. This sample has around 450,000 clones, with 70% to 90% found just once. The sample originates from a study of Ad26.COV2.S vaccination and SARS-CoV-2 variants. Germline V gives CDR1 SNHLY, CDR2 FYNNEI. The CDR3 length is 14 residues. V gave up 6 bases and J gave up 2 bases; unmatched junction bases: 6. Study-wide points: Measurement of non-spike TCR breadth gave similar results in vaccine and placebo recipients.

As for treatment: roughly 18 received Ad26.COV2.S at low or high dose, single or two shots; 5 received placebo; per-sample allocation not given. Sampling took place 63 days after the first vaccine or placebo injection. The specimen was peripheral blood, collected in a trial of Ad26.COV2.S vaccine versus placebo. The chain couples TRBV2 to TRBJ1-2; TRBD1 matches 7 bases. The source of this sequence is a person aged 18 to 59 who received the Ad26.COV2.S COVID-19 vaccine or a placebo. The CDR3 region is CASRGTDSNYGYTF. CDR3 nucleotides: TGTGCCAGCAGGGGGACAGATTCGAACTATGGCTACACCTTC.